Below, 10 T cell receptor beta chains from the same sample are listed, as sequenced in a study of cytomegalovirus exposure and HLA in healthy donors (dated by TCRdb to the late 2010s). Library preparation was by the immunoSEQ multiplex PCR assay. For the multiplex PCR, a mixture combining 60 forward primers for TCR Vbeta segments and 13 reverse primers for TCR Jbeta segments was used. Here the immuneACCESS table is served through TCRdb, limited to in-frame sequences with V and J called. Missing clones are a known gap in these copies; in checked studies unresolved V genes cover under half, and the rest lacks a known reason. Recorded for this sample are roughly 100,000 clones; approximately 64% of them occurred a single time. The ten most abundant clones make up 3% to 4% of the sample. Sequences were obtained from PBMCs. The source of these receptors is a woman aged 45-65 years in good health and CMV-seronegative.

V usage is TRBV19 and J usage is TRBJ2-7; no clear D gene. In germline, CDR1 is LNHDA, CDR2 SQIVND (reference sequence). CDR3 size: 13 residues. V was cut by 1 base and J by 3 bases, with 7 bases left in between. The DNA for the CDR3 is TGTGCCAGTAGTATAGTGGGCCACTACGAGCAGTACTTC. Translated: CASSIVGHYEQYF.

The V call is TRBV4-2, the J call TRBJ1-2; 10 bases agree with TRBD1. With V trimmed by 4 bases and J by 7 bases, 12 bases remained unmatched. From germline, CDR1 is LGHNA and CDR2 YNFKEQ. CDR3 length equals 16 residues. The CDR3 bases are TGTGCCAGCAGCCCGGAAGGTGGACAGGGGGGTGGTGGCTACACCTTC. Encoded protein: CASSPEGGQGGGGYTF.

The chain carries TRBV5-1 and TRBJ2-1; 8 bases are a match to TRBD1. Per the germline V gene, CDR1 is SGHRS and CDR2 is YFSETQ. J gave up 8 bases and V 4 bases, and 8 bases lay outside the gene matches. The CDR3 loop spans 14 amino acids. The CDR3 nucleotides read TGCGCCAGCAGCGGGACAGGCCTTTTCTATGAGCAGTTCTTC. The encoded protein is CASSGTGLFYEQFF.

This clone was seen a handful of times. V gene TRBV5-1 combines with J gene TRBJ2-1; 7 nucleotides align to TRBD2. The trim removed 2 bases at V and 1 base at J, leaving 3 bases unmatched. CDR1 SGHRS and CDR2 YFSETQ come from the germline V gene. The CDR3 totals 15 residues. CDR3 residues: CASSFSSGSYNEQFF. Written as DNA, the CDR3 is TGCGCCAGCAGCTTCAGTAGCGGGTCCTACAATGAGCAGTTCTTC.

This clone was detected only a few times. The chain is built from TRBV4-1 and TRBJ2-5; 7 nucleotides line up with TRBD2. The CDR3 has 15 amino acids. Germline V gene lookup returns CDR1 MGHRA and CDR2 YSYEKL. The V gene end was trimmed by 0 bases and the J gene end by 9 bases; junction bases not matched to a gene: 10. The CDR3 sequence is CASSQDGGSAGAQYF. Here the CDR3 DNA reads TGCGCCAGCAGCCAAGATGGAGGGAGTGCGGGGGCCCAGTACTTC.

This clone was seen once. The gene calls are TRBV7-2 and TRBJ2-5, with D perhaps TRBD1 (5 bases). This CDR3 comprises 14 residues. V shed 2 bases and J shed 5 bases, with 12 bases lying between them. The germline V gene has CDR1 SGHTA and CDR2 FQGNSA. CDR3 in amino acids: CASSLIPGSETQYF. Written as DNA, the CDR3 is TGTGCCAGCAGCTTAATTCCAGGGTCGGAGACCCAGTACTTC.

The chain carries TRBV5-1 and TRBJ2-3; 8 bases agree with TRBD2. The CDR3 covers 15 residues. The V gene end was trimmed by 3 bases and the J gene end by 5 bases; junction bases not matched to a gene: 8. CDR1 and CDR2 from the germline V gene are SGHRS and YFSETQ. The CDR3, as DNA: TGCGCCAGCAGCTCCGGGACTAGTACTGTAGATACGCAGTATTTT. It specifies CASSSGTSTVDTQYF.

J is TRBJ1-2 and V is TRBV15; TRBD1 agrees at 8 bases. Per germline, CDR1 LNHNV and CDR2 YYDKDF (reference sequence). J gave up 10 bases and V 3 bases, and 10 bases lay outside the gene matches. CDR3 length: 14 amino acids. The DNA of the CDR3 is TGTGCCACCAGCAGCGGGACAGGCGGTACCGCCTACACCTTC. Protein product: CATSSGTGGTAYTF. Filled out from reference TRBV15 and TRBJ1-2, the complete variable domain reads DAMVIQNPRYQVTQFGKPVTLSCSQTLNHNVMYWYQQKSSQAPKLLFHYYDKDFNNEADTPDNFQSRRPNTSFCFLDIRSPGLGDTAMYLCATSSGTGGTAYTFGSGTRLTVV.

This clone was counted between two and nine times. The chain carries TRBV5-4 and TRBJ2-3; D might be TRBD2 (6 bases). Germline lookup yields CDR1 SGHNT and CDR2 YYREEE (reference sequence). The germline V and J ends were trimmed by 1 base and 0 bases, with 9 bases remaining between them. This CDR3 region has 15 residues. Here the CDR3 reads CASSLRGSSTDTQYF. The CDR3 nucleotides are TGTGCCAGCAGCTTGCGGGGGTCTAGCACAGATACGCAGTATTTT.

The CDR3 nucleotides read TGTGCCAGTAGCACCCAGCCGCACAGGGGGTGGGGTCCAATGGAGACCCAGTACTTC. Translating it yields CASSTQPHRGWGPMETQYF. This sequence joins TRBV19 and TRBJ2-5, with 8 positions matching TRBD1. The CDR3 loop spans 19 amino acids. Germline-derived CDR1 and CDR2 are LNHDA and SQIVND (reference sequence). V was pared by 6 bases and J by 5 bases, with 23 bases of the junction left unmatched. The full variable domain, with the rest looked up from reference TRBV19 and TRBJ2-5, is DGGITQSPKYLFRKEGQNVTLSCEQNLNHDAMYWYRQDPGQGLRLIYYSQIVNDFQKGDIAEGYSVSREKKESFPLTVTSAQKNPTAFYLCASSTQPHRGWGPMETQYFGPGTRLLVL.